This entry describes one T cell receptor (beta chain). Clones were sequenced by immunoSEQ multiplex PCR, and TCRdb holds only the in-frame ones, with some missing. This table has under 350,000 clones, 80% to 90% appearing once. This record comes from a study of blood T cell repertoires in COVID-19. Study context: Sites in the United States, Italy and Spain provided acute and convalescent COVID-19 samples. In each case, the material was cDNA or gDNA derived from T cells, B-cell-depleted T cells, or PBMCs.

Trimming shortened V by 5 bases and J by 1 base, and 2 bases separated the two germline ends. CDR1 and CDR2 from the germline V gene are MNHEY and SMNVEV (reference sequence). The CDR3 is 11 residues long. Sample: peripheral blood. V is TRBV27 and J is TRBJ2-5; D call uncertain. The sequence was collected from a woman aged 45-59 years who had recovered from COVID-19. The CDR3 coding sequence is TGTGCCAGCAGTCTCCAAGAGACCCAGTACTTC. Amino acid sequence: CASSLQETQYF.